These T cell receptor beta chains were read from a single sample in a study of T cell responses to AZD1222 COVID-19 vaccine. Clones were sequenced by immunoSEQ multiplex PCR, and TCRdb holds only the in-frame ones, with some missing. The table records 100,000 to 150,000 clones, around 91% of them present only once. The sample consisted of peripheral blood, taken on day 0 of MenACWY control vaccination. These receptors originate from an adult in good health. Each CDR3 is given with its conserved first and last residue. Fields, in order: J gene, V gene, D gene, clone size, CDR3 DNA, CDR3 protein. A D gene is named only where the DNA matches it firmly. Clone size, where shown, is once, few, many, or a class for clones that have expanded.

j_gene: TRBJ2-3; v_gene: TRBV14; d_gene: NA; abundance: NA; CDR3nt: TGTGCCAGCAGCCCTACAGGGCTACCGACTAGCACAGATACGCAGTATTTT; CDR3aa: CASSPTGLPTSTDTQYF
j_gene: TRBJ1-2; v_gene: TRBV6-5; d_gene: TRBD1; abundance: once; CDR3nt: TGTGCCAGCAGATTAGACAGGGTCTATGGCTACACCTTC; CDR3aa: CASRLDRVYGYTF
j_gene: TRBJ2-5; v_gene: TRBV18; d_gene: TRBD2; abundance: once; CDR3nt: TGTGCCAGCTCACCACGGACTAGCGGGGGCCAAGAGACCCAGTACTTC; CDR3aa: CASSPRTSGGQETQYF
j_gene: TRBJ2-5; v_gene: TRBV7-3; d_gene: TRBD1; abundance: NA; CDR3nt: TGTGCCAGCAGCAAGACAGGGGTTGGGGAGACCCAGTACTTC; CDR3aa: CASSKTGVGETQYF
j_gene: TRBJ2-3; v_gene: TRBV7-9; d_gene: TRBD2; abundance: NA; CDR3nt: TGTGCCAGCAGCCATTCTAGCGGCTTTAGCACAGATACGCAGTATTTT; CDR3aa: CASSHSSGFSTDTQYF
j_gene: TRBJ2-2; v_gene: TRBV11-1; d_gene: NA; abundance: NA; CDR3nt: TGTGCCAGCAGCGTCCCTAGCGCCACCGGGGAGCTGTTTTTT; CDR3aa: CASSVPSATGELFF
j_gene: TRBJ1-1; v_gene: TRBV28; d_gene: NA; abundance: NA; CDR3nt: TGTGCCAGCAGTTGGCGATGGGGTGAAGCTTTCTTT; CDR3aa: CASSWRWGEAFF
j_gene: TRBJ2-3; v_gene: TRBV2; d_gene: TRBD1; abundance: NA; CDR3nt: TGTGCCAGCAGCCGGGACAGCAGCACAGATACGCAGTATTTT; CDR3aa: CASSRDSSTDTQYF
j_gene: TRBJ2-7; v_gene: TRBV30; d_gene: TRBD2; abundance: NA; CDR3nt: TGTGCCTGGAGTGCTAGCGGCTACGAGCAGTACTTC; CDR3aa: CAWSASGYEQYF
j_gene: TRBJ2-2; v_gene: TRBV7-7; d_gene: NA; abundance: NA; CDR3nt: TGTGCCAGCAGCTTACAGGCCTCCGGGGAGCTGTTTTTT; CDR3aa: CASSLQASGELFF
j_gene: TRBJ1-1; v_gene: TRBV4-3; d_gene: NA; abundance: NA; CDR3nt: TGCGCCAGCAGCCAAGATATAGGAGGGACTGCCACTGAAGCTTTCTTT; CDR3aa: CASSQDIGGTATEAFF
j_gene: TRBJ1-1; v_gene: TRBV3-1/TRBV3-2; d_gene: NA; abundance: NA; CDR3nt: TGTGCCAGCAGCCAAGGCAGGAACACTGAAGCTTTCTTT; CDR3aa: CASSQGRNTEAFF
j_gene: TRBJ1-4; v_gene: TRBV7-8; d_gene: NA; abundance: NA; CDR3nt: TGTGCCAGCAGCCGAGGGACATCCGAGGACTCGAATGAAAAACTGTTTTTT; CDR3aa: CASSRGTSEDSNEKLFF
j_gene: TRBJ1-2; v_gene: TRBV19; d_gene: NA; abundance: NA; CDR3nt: TGTGCCAGTAGTGGGGGCCGGGTTCGCAATGGTGGCTACACCTTC; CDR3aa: CASSGGRVRNGGYTF
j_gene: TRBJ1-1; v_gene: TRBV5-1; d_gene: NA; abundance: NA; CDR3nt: TGCGCCAGCAGTACAGGCTGGATTAGAGGTACTGAAGCTTTCTTT; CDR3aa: CASSTGWIRGTEAFF
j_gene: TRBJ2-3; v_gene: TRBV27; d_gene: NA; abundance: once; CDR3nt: TGTGCCAGCAGCTCCCGCTACACAGATACGCAGTATTTT; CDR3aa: CASSSRYTDTQYF
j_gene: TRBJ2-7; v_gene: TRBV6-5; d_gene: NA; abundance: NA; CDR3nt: TGTGCCAGCAGTTACAACAGGGAAACTAGCGAGCAGTACTTC; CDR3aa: CASSYNRETSEQYF
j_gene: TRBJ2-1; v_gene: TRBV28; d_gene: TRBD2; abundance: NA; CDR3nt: TGTGCCAGCAGTACAACAGGACTAGGAGATGAGCAGTTCTTC; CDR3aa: CASSTTGLGDEQFF
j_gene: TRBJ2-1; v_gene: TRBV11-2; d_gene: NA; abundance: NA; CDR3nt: TGTGCCAGCAGCTTAGATAGTGGGAGCGGGAATGAGCAGTTCTTC; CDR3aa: CASSLDSGSGNEQFF
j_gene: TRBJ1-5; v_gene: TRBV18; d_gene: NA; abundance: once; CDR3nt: TGTGCCAGCTCACCGCGTAGTGGCAATCAGCCCCAGCATTTT; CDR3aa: CASSPRSGNQPQHF
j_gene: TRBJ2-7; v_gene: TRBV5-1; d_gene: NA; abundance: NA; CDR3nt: TGCGCCAGCAGCTTGGGACAAACTAGCATCGAGCAGTACTTC; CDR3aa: CASSLGQTSIEQYF
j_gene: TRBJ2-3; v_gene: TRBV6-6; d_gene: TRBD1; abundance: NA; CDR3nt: TGTGCCAGCAGGGGACAGGGGGCGACTAGCACAGATACGCAGTATTTT; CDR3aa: CASRGQGATSTDTQYF
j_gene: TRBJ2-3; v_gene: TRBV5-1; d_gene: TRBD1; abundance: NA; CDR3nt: TGCGCCAGCAGCGTTCGGACAGGGGGGTACACAGATACGCAGTATTTT; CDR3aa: CASSVRTGGYTDTQYF
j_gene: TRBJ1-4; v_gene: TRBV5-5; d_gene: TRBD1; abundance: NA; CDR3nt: TGTGCCAGCAGCTTACAGGGGGCGTTCGAAAAACTGTTTTTT; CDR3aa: CASSLQGAFEKLFF
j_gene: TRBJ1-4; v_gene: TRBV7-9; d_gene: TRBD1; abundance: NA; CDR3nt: TGTGCCAGCAGCTTAGGACAGGGAGGTGAAAAACTGTTTTTT; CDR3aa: CASSLGQGGEKLFF
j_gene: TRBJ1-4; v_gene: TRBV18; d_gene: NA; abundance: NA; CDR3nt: TGTGCCAGCTCACCAAACTCAGGGACAACTAATGAAAAACTGTTTTTT; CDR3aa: CASSPNSGTTNEKLFF
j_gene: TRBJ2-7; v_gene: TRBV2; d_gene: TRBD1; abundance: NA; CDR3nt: TGTGCCAGCAGTGAAGCAGACAGGGGACCCTTCTTC; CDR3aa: CASSEADRGPFF
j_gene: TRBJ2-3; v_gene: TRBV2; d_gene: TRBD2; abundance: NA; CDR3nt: TGTGCCAGCAGTCCCGGGACTAGCCGGGGCACAGATACGCAGTATTTT; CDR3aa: CASSPGTSRGTDTQYF
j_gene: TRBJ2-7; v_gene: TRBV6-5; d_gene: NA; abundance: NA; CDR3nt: TGTGCCAGCAGTTACGGGACCCATAACTCCTACGAGCAGTACTTC; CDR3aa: CASSYGTHNSYEQYF
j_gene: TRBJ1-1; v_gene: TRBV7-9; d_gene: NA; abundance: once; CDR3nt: TGTGCCAGCAGCAAACTGTTGGGGCTTGACACTGAAGCTTTCTTT; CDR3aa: CASSKLLGLDTEAFF
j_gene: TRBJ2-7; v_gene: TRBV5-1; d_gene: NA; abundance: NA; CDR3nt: TGCGCCAGCAGCTCAGGAGTGGGCTATTTGGGCGAGCAGTACTTC; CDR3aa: CASSSGVGYLGEQYF
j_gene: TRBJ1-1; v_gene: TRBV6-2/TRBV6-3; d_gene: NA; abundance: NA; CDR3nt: TGTGCCAGCAGTTACTCTGGGGGGACTGAAGCTTTCTTT; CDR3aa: CASSYSGGTEAFF
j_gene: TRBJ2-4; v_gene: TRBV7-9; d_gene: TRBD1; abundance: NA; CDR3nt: TGTGCCAGCAGCTTAGGTCAGGGGGTCTCAAACATTCAGTACTTC; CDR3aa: CASSLGQGVSNIQYF
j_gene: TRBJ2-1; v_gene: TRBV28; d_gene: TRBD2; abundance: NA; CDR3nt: TGTGCCAGCAGTTTAGTAGCGGGGGGGCGGAATGAGCAGTTCTTC; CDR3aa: CASSLVAGGRNEQFF
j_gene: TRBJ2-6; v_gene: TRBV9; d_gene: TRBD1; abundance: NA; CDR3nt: TGTGCCAGCACCAAAGGACAGGGGAGTTCTGGGGCCAACGTCCTGACTTTC; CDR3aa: CASTKGQGSSGANVLTF
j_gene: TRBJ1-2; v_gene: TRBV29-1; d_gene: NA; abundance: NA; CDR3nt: TGCAGCGTGTCCGGGGACGGATACTATGGCTACACCTTC; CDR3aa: CSVSGDGYYGYTF
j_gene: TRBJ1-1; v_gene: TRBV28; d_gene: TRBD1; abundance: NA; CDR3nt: TGTGCCAGCAGACAGCGACAGGGGAGCACTGAAGCTTTCTTT; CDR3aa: CASRQRQGSTEAFF
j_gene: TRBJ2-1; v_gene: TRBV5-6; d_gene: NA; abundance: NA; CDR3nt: TGTGCCAGCAGCTTGCGGTATTACAATGAGCAGTTCTTC; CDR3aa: CASSLRYYNEQFF
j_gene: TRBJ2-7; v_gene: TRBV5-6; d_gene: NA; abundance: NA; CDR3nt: TGTGCCAGCAGCATTACCGGGGCCGGGACTTCCTACGAGCAGTACTTC; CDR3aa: CASSITGAGTSYEQYF
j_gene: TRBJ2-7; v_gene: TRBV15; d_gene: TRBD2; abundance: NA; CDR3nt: TGTGCCACCAGCAGTGGTAGCGGGAGTTACGAGCAGTACTTC; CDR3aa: CATSSGSGSYEQYF
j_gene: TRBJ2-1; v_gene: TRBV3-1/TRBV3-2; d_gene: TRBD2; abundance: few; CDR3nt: TGTGCCAGCAGCCAAGATATGACTAGCGAACACAATGAGCAGTTCTTC; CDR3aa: CASSQDMTSEHNEQFF
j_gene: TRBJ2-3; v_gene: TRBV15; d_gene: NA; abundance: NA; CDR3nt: TGTGCCACCAGTCCCGTTAGGGGCAGTAGCACAGATACGCAGTATTTT; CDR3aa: CATSPVRGSSTDTQYF
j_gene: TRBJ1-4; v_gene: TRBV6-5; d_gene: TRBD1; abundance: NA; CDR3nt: TGTGCCAGCAGACGGGACAGCGCAACTAATGAAAAACTGTTTTTT; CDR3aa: CASRRDSATNEKLFF
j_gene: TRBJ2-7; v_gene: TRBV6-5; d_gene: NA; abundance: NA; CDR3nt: TGTGCCAGCACCCACTCAGTGGAGCAGTACTTC; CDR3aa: CASTHSVEQYF
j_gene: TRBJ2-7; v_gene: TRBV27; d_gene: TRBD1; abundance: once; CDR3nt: TGTGCCAGCAGTTTATCCGCAGGGGGCCTGGACGAGCAGTACTTC; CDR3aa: CASSLSAGGLDEQYF
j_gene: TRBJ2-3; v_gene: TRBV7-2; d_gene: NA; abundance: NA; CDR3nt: TGTGCCAGCAGCTTGGGGGGAAGGCCCACAGATACGCAGTATTTT; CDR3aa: CASSLGGRPTDTQYF
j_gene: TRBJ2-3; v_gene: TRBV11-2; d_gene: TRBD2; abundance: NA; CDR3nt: TGTGCCAGCAGCTTCCGTGTGACGGGACTAGCTCGCACAGATACGCAGTATTTT; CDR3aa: CASSFRVTGLARTDTQYF
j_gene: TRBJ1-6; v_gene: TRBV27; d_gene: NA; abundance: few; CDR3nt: TGTGCCAGCAGCCGACAGGCAAGGCCCTCACCCCTCCACTTT; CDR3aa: CASSRQARPSPLHF
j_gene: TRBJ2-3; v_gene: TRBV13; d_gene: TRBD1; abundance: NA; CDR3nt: TGTGCCAGCAGCTTATGGGGACAGGGAACAGATACGCAGTATTTT; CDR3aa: CASSLWGQGTDTQYF